What follows are 16 T cell receptor beta chains derived from one specimen sequenced in a study of blood T cell repertoires in COVID-19. The method was immunoSEQ multiplex PCR; TCRdb's version includes in-frame clones alone and lacks a portion of them. Altogether around 200,000 clones are present, around nine tenths being singletons, with the ten largest covering roughly 0.69%. Sequencing used peripheral blood. These receptors all come from a man aged 40-55 years with acute or convalescent COVID-19.

This clone was seen only once. V is TRBV5-1 and J is TRBJ2-4; D is perhaps TRBD1 (6 bases). The CDR3 sequence is 13 residues long. Germline CDR1 reads SGHRS; CDR2 reads YFSETQ. With 0 bases removed from V and 5 bases from J, the gap between germline ends came to 6 bases. The CDR3 sequence: CASSLEGENIQYF. CDR3 bases: TGCGCCAGCAGCTTGGAGGGGGAAAACATTCAGTACTTC.

The chain has TRBV5-1 and TRBJ2-7; 10 bases map to TRBD2. V shed 0 bases, J shed 3 bases, and the junction held 12 bases outside the gene matches. CDR3 length equals 18 residues. Germline CDR1 and CDR2: SGHRS and YFSETQ. The CDR3 DNA reads as TGCGCCAGCAGCTTGGCAGGTAGCGGGGGGCCGCGGCTCTACGAGCAGTACTTC. Protein product: CASSLAGSGGPRLYEQYF.

The chain uses TRBV3-1 (or the pseudogene TRBV3-2) and TRBJ2-2; 7 positions match TRBD1. CDR1 is LGHDT, CDR2 YNNKEL, per germline (reference sequence). V shed 0 bases and J 4 bases; nucleotides not matched to a gene: 5. This CDR3 region has 16 residues. The CDR3 DNA sequence: TGTGCCAGCAGCCAAGATCATGCAGGGGGCACCGGGGAGCTGTTTTTT. Its translation: CASSQDHAGGTGELFF.

The sample holds a few counts of this clone. The chain joins TRBV11-2 to TRBJ1-1; D uncertain. This CDR3 is 15 amino acids long. V was pared by 0 bases and J by 7 bases, with 15 bases between. The germline CDR1 and CDR2 sequences are SGHAT and FQNNGV. CDR3 sequence (DNA): TGTGCCAGCAGCTTAGAATTCGGGGTCGGGTATGAAGCTTTCTTT. It is translated as CASSLEFGVGYEAFF.

V and J are TRBV9 and TRBJ2-7, with D perhaps matching TRBD2 (6 bases). In germline, CDR1 is SGDLS, CDR2 YYNGEE. Deletions cut 4 bases from V and 5 bases from J, with 16 bases between. The CDR3 sequence is 14 residues long. CDR3 in amino acids: CASSSEGPGDEQYF. The CDR3 DNA sequence: TGTGCCAGCAGCTCGGAGGGCCCGGGGGACGAGCAGTACTTC.

The chain employs TRBV2 and TRBJ2-1; no reliable D call. The CDR3 length is 10 residues. V lost 5 bases to trimming and J lost 12 bases, with 8 bases between them. The germline gives CDR1 SNHLY, CDR2 FYNNEI. The CDR3 sequence: CASSYISQFF. CDR3 nucleotides: TGTGCCAGCAGTTATATCTCGCAGTTCTTC.

The rearrangement links TRBV7-9 to TRBJ2-2; D is undetermined. V was pared by 5 bases and J by 7 bases, with 17 bases between. CDR1 is SEHNR, CDR2 FQNEAQ, per germline (reference sequence). This CDR3 spans 15 amino acids. In DNA form, the CDR3 reads TGTGCCAGCAGCCCCCCGGGTATTTTGATCGGGGAGCTGTTTTTT. Translated, it gives CASSPPGILIGELFF.

This clone came up once. This chain links TRBV19 with TRBJ2-1; 12 positions agree with TRBD2. Germline values: CDR1 LNHDA, CDR2 SQIVND (reference sequence). This CDR3 is built from 14 residues. V was pared by 6 bases and J by 7 bases, with 4 bases of the junction left unmatched. CDR3 nucleotides: TGTGCCAGTAGACTAGCGGGAGGATGGAATGAGCAGTTCTTC. Its protein is CASRLAGGWNEQFF. The full variable domain, in which reference TRBV19 and TRBJ2-1 provide the parts outside the CDR3, is DGGITQSPKYLFRKEGQNVTLSCEQNLNHDAMYWYRQDPGQGLRLIYYSQIVNDFQKGDIAEGYSVSREKKESFPLTVTSAQKNPTAFYLCASRLAGGWNEQFFGPGTRLTVL.

This chain connects TRBV7-2 to TRBJ1-4, with TRBD1 matching over 7 bases. The germline gives CDR1 SGHTA, CDR2 FQGNSA. This CDR3 region has 16 residues. J gave up 8 bases and V 1 base, and 10 bases lay outside the gene matches. CDR3 nucleotide sequence: TGTGCCAGCAGCTTAGTTTCCAGGACAGGCGGGGAAAAACTGTTTTTT. Its translation is CASSLVSRTGGEKLFF.

The genes are TRBV11-3 and TRBJ2-1; the match to TRBD2 covers 8 bases. The CDR3 spans 15 residues. With 1 base clipped from V and 4 bases from J, the junction kept 3 bases outside the gene matches. Germline V CDR1 and CDR2: SGHNT, YENEEA. CDR3 nucleotides: TGTGCCAGCAGCTTAGGAACGGGGGGGTACAATGAGCAGTTCTTC. This encodes CASSLGTGGYNEQFF. The complete variable domain, with remaining parts taken from reference TRBV11-3 and TRBJ2-1, reads EAGVVQSPRYKIIEKKQPVAFWCNPISGHNTLYWYLQNLGQGPELLIRYENEEAVDDSQLPKDRFSAERLKGVDSTLKIQPAELGDSAVYLCASSLGTGGYNEQFFGPGTRLTVL.

CDR3 sequence: CATRGVQRFEQYF. For the CDR3, the DNA is TGTGCCACCAGAGGGGTTCAGAGATTCGAGCAGTACTTC. This chain links TRBV24-1 with TRBJ2-7; D might be TRBD1 (5 bases). The CDR3 is 13 amino acids. The germline V gene has CDR1 KGHDR and CDR2 SFDVKD. V dropped 7 bases and J dropped 6 bases, with 15 bases sitting between them.

The genes are TRBV7-8 and TRBJ2-7, with 7 bases that match TRBD1. There are 14 residues in the CDR3. The V gene end was trimmed by 1 base and the J gene end by 4 bases; junction bases not matched to a gene: 4. From germline, CDR1 is SGHVS and CDR2 FQNEAQ. CDR3 protein: CASSLEGQIYEQYF. CDR3 DNA sequence: TGTGCCAGCAGCTTAGAGGGACAGATATACGAGCAGTACTTC.

V and J are TRBV7-6 and TRBJ1-3, with D maybe TRBD1 (6 bases). V lost 3 bases to trimming and J lost 2 bases, with 11 bases between them. The CDR3 totals 15 residues. Germline lookup yields CDR1 SGHVS and CDR2 FNYEAQ. The CDR3 is CASSFRDTPGNTIYF. Here the CDR3 DNA reads TGTGCCAGCAGCTTCCGGGACACCCCTGGAAACACCATATATTTT. The variable domain in full, completed from reference TRBV7-6 and TRBJ1-3, reads GAGVSQSPRYKVTKRGQDVALRCDPISGHVSLYWYRQALGQGPEFLTYFNYEAQQDKSGLPNDRFSAERPEGSISTLTIQRTEQRDSAMYRCASSFRDTPGNTIYFGEGSWLTVV.

In its sample, this clone was seen once. CDR3 sequence (DNA): TGTGCCAGCAGTTTGAGGACAGGGTACGGAAACACCATATATTTT. Translated, it gives CASSLRTGYGNTIYF. The rearrangement links TRBV27 to TRBJ1-3, with 8 bases fitting TRBD1. The CDR3 is made up of 15 amino acids. Per the germline V gene, CDR1 is MNHEY and CDR2 is SMNVEV (reference sequence). With V trimmed by 3 bases and J by 4 bases, 5 bases remained unmatched.

The chain links TRBV11-2 to TRBJ2-7, with a weak D call TRBD1 (6 bases). The length of the CDR3 is 17 residues. Looked up from germline, CDR1 is SGHAT and CDR2 is FQNNGV. V was pared by 1 base and J by 1 base, with 17 bases between. CDR3 region: CASSLGGGLGGSYEQYF. CDR3 DNA sequence: TGTGCCAGCAGCTTAGGAGGGGGTTTGGGCGGATCCTACGAGCAGTACTTC.

The chain combines TRBV5-1 with TRBJ1-2; D may be TRBD1 (5 bases). The CDR3 spans 12 residues. Trimming stripped 6 bases from V and 8 bases from J, with 14 bases between. Germline values: CDR1 SGHRS, CDR2 YFSETQ. The CDR3 DNA sequence: TGCGCCAGCACCATAGACAGCAAAGGCTACACCTTC. Protein sequence: CASTIDSKGYTF.